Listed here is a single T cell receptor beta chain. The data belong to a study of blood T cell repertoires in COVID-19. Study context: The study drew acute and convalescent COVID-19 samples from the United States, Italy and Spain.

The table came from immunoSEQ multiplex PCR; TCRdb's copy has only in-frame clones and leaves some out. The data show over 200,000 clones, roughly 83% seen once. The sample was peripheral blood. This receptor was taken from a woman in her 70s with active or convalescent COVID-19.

In DNA, the CDR3 is TGTGCCAGTAGTATCGCTAGCGGGGCATCCTCCTACGAGCAGTACTTC. Residues: CASSIASGASSYEQYF. The rearrangement uses TRBV19 and TRBJ2-7; the match to TRBD2 covers 9 bases. V shed 3 bases and J 0 bases; nucleotides not matched to a gene: 6. The germline CDR1 and CDR2 sequences are LNHDA and SQIVND (reference sequence). The CDR3 spans 16 residues.